The clone carrying this T cell receptor (beta chain) was detected once. The record originates from a study of T cell responses to AZD1222 COVID-19 vaccine. Generated by immunoSEQ multiplex PCR, the TCRdb table keeps only in-frame clones and is missing some. The data show roughly 150,000 clones, 91% seen once. The V gene's germline CDR1 is SGDLS and CDR2 YYNGEE. The CDR3 runs 17 residues. With 0 bases clipped from V and 4 bases from J, the junction kept 10 bases outside the gene matches. The chain has TRBV9 and TRBJ1-1; 9 bases align to TRBD1. The origin of this receptor is an adult in good health. Sequences were derived from peripheral blood, sampled on day 0 of AZD1222 vaccination. The CDR3 here is CASSVGGQGGASTEAFF. The CDR3 coding sequence is TGTGCCAGCAGCGTAGGGGGACAGGGAGGGGCCAGCACTGAAGCTTTCTTT.